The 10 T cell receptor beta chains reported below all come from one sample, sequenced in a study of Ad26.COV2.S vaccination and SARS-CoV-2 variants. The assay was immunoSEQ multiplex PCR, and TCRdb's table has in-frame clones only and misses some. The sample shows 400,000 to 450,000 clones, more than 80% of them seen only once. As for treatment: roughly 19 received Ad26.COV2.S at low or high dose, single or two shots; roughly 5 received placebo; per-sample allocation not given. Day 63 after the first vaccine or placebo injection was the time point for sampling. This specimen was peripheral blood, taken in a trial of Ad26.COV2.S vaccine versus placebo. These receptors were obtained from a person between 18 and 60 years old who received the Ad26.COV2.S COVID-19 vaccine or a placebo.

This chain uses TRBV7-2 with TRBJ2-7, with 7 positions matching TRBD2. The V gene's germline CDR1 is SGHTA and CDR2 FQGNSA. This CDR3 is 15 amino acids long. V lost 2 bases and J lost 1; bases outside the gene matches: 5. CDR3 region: CASSLSGGKSYEQYF. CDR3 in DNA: TGTGCCAGCAGCTTATCGGGAGGCAAATCCTACGAGCAGTACTTC. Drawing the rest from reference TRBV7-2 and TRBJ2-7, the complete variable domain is GAGVSQSPSNKVTEKGKDVELRCDPISGHTALYWYRQSLGQGLEFLIYFQGNSAPDKSGLPSDRFSAERTGGSVSTLTIQRTQQEDSAVYLCASSLSGGKSYEQYFGPGTRLTVT.

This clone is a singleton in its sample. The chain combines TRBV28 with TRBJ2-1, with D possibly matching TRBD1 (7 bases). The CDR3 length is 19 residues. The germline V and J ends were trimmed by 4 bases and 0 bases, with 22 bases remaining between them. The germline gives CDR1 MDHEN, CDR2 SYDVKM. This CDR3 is CASSSLTYRQGGSYNEQFF. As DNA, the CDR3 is TGTGCCAGCAGTTCCCTGACCTATAGACAGGGAGGCTCCTACAATGAGCAGTTCTTC.

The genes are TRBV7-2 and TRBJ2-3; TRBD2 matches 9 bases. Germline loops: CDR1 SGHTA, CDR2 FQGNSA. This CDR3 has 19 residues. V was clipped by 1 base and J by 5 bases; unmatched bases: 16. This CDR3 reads CASSLVGGTGGRALDTQYF. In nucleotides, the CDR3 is TGTGCCAGCAGCTTAGTAGGTGGGACTGGCGGGAGGGCCTTAGATACGCAGTATTTT.

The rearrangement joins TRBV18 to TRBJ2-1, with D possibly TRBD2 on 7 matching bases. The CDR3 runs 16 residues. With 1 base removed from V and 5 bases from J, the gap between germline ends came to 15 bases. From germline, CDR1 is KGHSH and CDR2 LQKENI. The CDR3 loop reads CASSPLSGAGDNEQFF. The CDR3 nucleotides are TGTGCCAGCTCACCACTATCGGGGGCGGGGGACAATGAGCAGTTCTTC.

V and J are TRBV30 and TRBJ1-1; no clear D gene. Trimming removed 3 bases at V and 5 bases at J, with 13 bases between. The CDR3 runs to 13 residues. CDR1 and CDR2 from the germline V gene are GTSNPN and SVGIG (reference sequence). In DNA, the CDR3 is TGTGCCTGGAGATTGGCCCAAAATACTGAAGCTTTCTTT. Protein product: CAWRLAQNTEAFF.

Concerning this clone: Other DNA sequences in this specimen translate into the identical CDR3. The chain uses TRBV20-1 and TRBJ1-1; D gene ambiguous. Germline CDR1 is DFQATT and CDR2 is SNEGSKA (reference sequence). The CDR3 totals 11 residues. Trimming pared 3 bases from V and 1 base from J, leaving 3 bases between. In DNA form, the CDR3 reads TGCAGTGCTAGTGGGAACACTGAAGCTTTCTTT. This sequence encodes CSASGNTEAFF.

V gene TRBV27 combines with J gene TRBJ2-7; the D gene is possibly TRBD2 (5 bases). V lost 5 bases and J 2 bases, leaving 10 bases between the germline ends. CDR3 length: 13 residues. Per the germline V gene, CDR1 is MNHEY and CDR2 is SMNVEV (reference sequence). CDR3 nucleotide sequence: TGTGCCAGCAGTCTCACGAGGGCCTACGAGCAGTACTTC. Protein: CASSLTRAYEQYF.

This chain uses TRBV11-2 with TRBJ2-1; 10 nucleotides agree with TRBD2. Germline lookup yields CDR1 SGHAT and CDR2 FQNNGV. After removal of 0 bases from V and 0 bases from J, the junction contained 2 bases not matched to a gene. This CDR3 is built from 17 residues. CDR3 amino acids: CASSLEASGSSYNEQFF. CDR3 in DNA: TGTGCCAGCAGCTTAGAGGCTAGCGGGAGCTCCTACAATGAGCAGTTCTTC.

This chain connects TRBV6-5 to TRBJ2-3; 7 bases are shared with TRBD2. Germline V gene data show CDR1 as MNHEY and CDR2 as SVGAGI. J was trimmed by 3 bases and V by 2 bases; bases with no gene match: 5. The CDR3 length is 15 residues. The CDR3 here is CASSYRGRATDTQYF. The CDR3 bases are TGTGCCAGCAGTTACCGGGGGAGGGCAACAGATACGCAGTATTTT.

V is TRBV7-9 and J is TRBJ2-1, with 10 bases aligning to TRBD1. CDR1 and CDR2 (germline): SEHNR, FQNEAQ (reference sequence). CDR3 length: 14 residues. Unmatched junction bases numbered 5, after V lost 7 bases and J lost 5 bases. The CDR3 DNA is TGTGCCAGCACCGGGACAGGGGTCCACAATGAGCAGTTCTTC. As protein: CASTGTGVHNEQFF. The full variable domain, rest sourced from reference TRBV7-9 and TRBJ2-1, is DTGVSQNPRHKITKRGQNVTFRCDPISEHNRLYWYRQTLGQGPEFLTYFQNEAQLEKSRLLSDRFSAERPKGSFSTLEIQRTEQGDSAMYLCASTGTGVHNEQFFGPGTRLTVL.